The clone carrying this TCR beta chain was seen ten or more times. The V segment lost 0 bases and the J segment 7 bases; nucleotides outside the gene matches: 5. The germline V gene encodes CDR1 SGHRS and CDR2 YFSETQ. This CDR3 is 14 amino acids long. Here immunoSEQ multiplex PCR was the method, and the copy in TCRdb shows in-frame clones only, minus some. This sample has approximately 27,000 clones, each found more than once. The data were obtained in a study of T cells after posttransplantation cyclophosphamide. Sequenced material: PBMCs. The chain has TRBV5-1 and TRBJ1-2; 8 bases align to TRBD1. The receptor was isolated from a man aged 45-65 years in good health, CMV-negative, and a related stem cell transplant donor. CDR3 sequence: CASSLDTGGLGYTF. The DNA for the CDR3 is TGCGCCAGCAGCTTGGATACAGGGGGGCTTGGCTACACCTTC. Filled out from reference TRBV5-1 and TRBJ1-2, the complete variable domain reads KAGVTQTPRYLIKTRGQQVTLSCSPISGHRSVSWYQQTPGQGLQFLFEYFSETQRNKGNFPGRFSGRQFSNSRSEMNVSTLELGDSALYLCASSLDTGGLGYTFGSGTRLTVV.